Listed here are 28 T cell receptor beta chains from one sample, sequenced in a study of control samples from healthy donors and cancer patients. This table comes from immunoSEQ multiplex PCR, and its TCRdb copy is limited to in-frame clones, with some not included. The sample carries about 90,000 clones, around nine tenths recorded once. Input material: blood. All receptors derive from a woman in her late teens or twenties in good health.

This chain uses TRBV5-1 with TRBJ1-6; D gene ambiguous. Germline CDR1 and CDR2: SGHRS and YFSETQ. CDR3 length equals 14 residues. V lost 0 bases and J 7 bases, leaving 8 bases between the germline ends. CDR3 sequence (DNA): TGCGCCAGCAGCTTGGGAGATCAGAATTCACCCCTCCACTTT. This gives the protein CASSLGDQNSPLHF. The entire variable domain, with the rest obtained from reference TRBV5-1 and TRBJ1-6, is as follows: KAGVTQTPRYLIKTRGQQVTLSCSPISGHRSVSWYQQTPGQGLQFLFEYFSETQRNKGNFPGRFSGRQFSNSRSEMNVSTLELGDSALYLCASSLGDQNSPLHFGNGTRLTVT.

The chain carries TRBV18 and TRBJ2-7, with TRBD1 matching 12 bases. The CDR3 covers 14 residues. Trimming at V came to 8 bases and at J to 4 bases, leaving 6 bases not matched to a gene. Germline CDR1 KGHSH, CDR2 LQKENI. The CDR3 loop reads CASQSGQGAYEQYF. The CDR3 DNA is TGTGCCAGCCAGTCGGGACAGGGGGCTTACGAGCAGTACTTC.

The V gene is TRBV4-1, the J gene TRBJ2-2; 9 nucleotides align to TRBD2. V lost 1 base, J lost 2 bases, and 11 bases stayed unmatched. CDR3 length equals 19 residues. Germline-derived CDR1 and CDR2 are MGHRA and YSYEKL. CDR3: CASSQVVLAGPRNTGELFF. The CDR3 DNA reads TGCGCCAGCAGCCAAGTCGTCCTAGCGGGGCCTCGAAACACCGGGGAGCTGTTTTTT.

The chain couples TRBV7-3 to TRBJ2-1; D might be TRBD2 (6 bases). CDR1 and CDR2 from the germline V gene are SGHTA and FQGTGA. Trimming removed 4 bases at V and 0 bases at J, with 10 bases between. The CDR3 extends over 15 amino acids. CDR3 region: CASSSELASYNEQFF. CDR3 DNA: TGTGCCAGCAGCTCAGAACTAGCCTCCTACAATGAGCAGTTCTTC.

V usage is TRBV3-1 (or the pseudogene TRBV3-2) and J usage is TRBJ2-7; D is tentatively TRBD1 or TRBD2 (5 bases each). This CDR3 region has 12 residues. Germline V gives CDR1 LGHDT, CDR2 YNNKEL (reference sequence). V was shortened by 1 base and J by 7 bases, with 8 bases between the two germline ends. As DNA, the CDR3 is TGTGCCAGCAGCCAAGGGTGGGGGGAGCAGTACTTC. Amino acid sequence: CASSQGWGEQYF.

V usage is TRBV11-2 and J usage is TRBJ1-4; perhaps TRBD1 as D (5 bases). Trimming removed 4 bases at V and 4 bases at J, with 16 bases between. The CDR3 length is 16 residues. CDR1 SGHAT and CDR2 FQNNGV come from the germline V gene. This CDR3 is CASSSGLAGRNEKLFF. Here the CDR3 DNA reads TGTGCCAGCAGCTCAGGTCTGGCAGGGCGTAATGAAAAACTGTTTTTT.

The V and J genes are TRBV5-4 and TRBJ1-1; 12 bases line up with TRBD1. V gave up 4 bases and J gave up 5 bases; unmatched junction bases: 3. The CDR3 totals 14 residues. Per the germline V gene, CDR1 is SGHNT and CDR2 is YYREEE (reference sequence). Here the CDR3 reads CASSGGQGATEAFF. The CDR3 DNA follows: TGTGCCAGCAGCGGGGGACAGGGGGCGACTGAAGCTTTCTTT. The complete variable domain, with remaining parts taken from reference TRBV5-4 and TRBJ1-1, reads ETGVTQSPTHLIKTRGQQVTLRCSSQSGHNTVSWYQQALGQGPQFIFQYYREEENGRGNFPPRFSGLQFPNYSSELNVNALELDDSALYLCASSGGQGATEAFFGQGTRLTVV.

The chain combines TRBV2 with TRBJ1-1; possible D gene TRBD1, 5 bases. This CDR3 is 14 amino acids long. V lost 5 bases to trimming and J lost 1 base, with 11 bases between them. CDR1 and CDR2 from the germline V gene are SNHLY and FYNNEI. The CDR3 region is CASSLARANTEAFF. The CDR3 coding sequence is TGTGCCAGCAGTTTGGCCAGGGCGAACACTGAAGCTTTCTTT.

The V and J genes are TRBV7-3 and TRBJ2-2, with TRBD2 matching 8 bases. The J segment lost 1 base and the V segment lost 8 bases, leaving 3 bases of the junction unmatched. The CDR3 extends over 14 amino acids. CDR1 SGHTA and CDR2 FQGTGA come from the germline V gene. The CDR3 loop reads CASSAGGNTGELFF. The CDR3 nucleotides read TGTGCCAGCTCGGCGGGGGGGAACACCGGGGAGCTGTTTTTT.

The chain couples TRBV7-9 to TRBJ1-4; tentative D call: TRBD1 (5 bases). Germline values: CDR1 SEHNR, CDR2 FQNEAQ (reference sequence). This CDR3 has 16 residues. V was clipped by 0 bases and J by 5 bases, with 13 bases between them. In nucleotides, the CDR3 is TGTGCCAGCAGCTTAGCGAGTGAGGGGCTCAATGAAAAACTGTTTTTT. Translation gives CASSLASEGLNEKLFF. Together with reference TRBV7-9 and TRBJ1-4, the CDR3 gives the full variable domain: DTGVSQNPRHKITKRGQNVTFRCDPISEHNRLYWYRQTLGQGPEFLTYFQNEAQLEKSRLLSDRFSAERPKGSFSTLEIQRTEQGDSAMYLCASSLASEGLNEKLFFGSGTQLSVL.

The chain couples TRBV10-2 to TRBJ1-4; D ambiguous. V was cut by 5 bases and J by 0 bases, with 7 bases left in between. Germline V gives CDR1 WSHSY, CDR2 SAAADI. This CDR3 comprises 14 residues. The CDR3: CASSSISTNEKLFF. DNA for the CDR3: TGCGCCAGCAGTTCGATATCAACTAATGAAAAACTGTTTTTT.

The rearrangement uses TRBV20-1 and TRBJ2-2, with a weak D call TRBD2 (5 bases). Deletions cut 3 bases from V and 5 bases from J, with 16 bases between. Germline V CDR1 and CDR2: DFQATT, SNEGSKA (reference sequence). This CDR3 is built from 15 residues. CDR3 residues: CSASDYLAGTGELFF. The CDR3 DNA sequence: TGCAGTGCTAGTGATTACCTAGCCGGTACCGGGGAGCTGTTTTTT.

This rearrangement joins TRBV2 to TRBJ2-7, with a tentative D call TRBD2 (7 bases). The CDR3 runs 13 residues. Trimming took 9 bases from V and 2 from J, leaving 14 bases between them. CDR1 and CDR2 (germline): SNHLY, FYNNEI. The CDR3 DNA follows: TGTGCCAGTTTGGCGGGGGCCACCTACGAGCAGTACTTC. Translating it yields CASLAGATYEQYF.

The rearrangement joins TRBV24-1 to TRBJ2-1; 9 bases are a match to TRBD2. Looked up from germline, CDR1 is KGHDR and CDR2 is SFDVKD. With 8 bases clipped from V and 2 bases from J, the junction kept 3 bases outside the gene matches. The CDR3 is 14 amino acids. The CDR3: CATTAGGTYNEQFF. As DNA, the CDR3 is TGTGCCACCACGGCGGGGGGGACCTACAATGAGCAGTTCTTC.

The chain joins TRBV19 to TRBJ1-6, with unresolved D. V was cut by 5 bases and J by 5 bases, with 7 bases left in between. CDR3 length: 13 residues. Germline V gives CDR1 LNHDA, CDR2 SQIVND (reference sequence). The CDR3 DNA follows: TGTGCCAGTAGTCCCGGGAATAATTCACCCCTCCACTTT. Translated: CASSPGNNSPLHF.

The CDR3 spells CASSGPGQGAGGYTF. In nucleotides, the CDR3 is TGTGCCAGCAGTGGTCCGGGACAGGGGGCCGGGGGCTACACCTTC. The rearrangement links TRBV2 to TRBJ1-2; 12 bases line up with TRBD1. Trimming at V came to 4 bases and at J to 8 bases, leaving 8 bases not matched to a gene. CDR1 is SNHLY and CDR2 is FYNNEI in the germline V gene. The CDR3 extends over 15 amino acids.

The rearrangement joins TRBV29-1 to TRBJ2-2; D uncertain. The CDR3 is made up of 11 amino acids. Per the germline V gene, CDR1 is SQVTM and CDR2 is ANQGSEA. V was cut by 8 bases and J by 5 bases, with 9 bases left in between. The CDR3 region is CSISRTGELFF. DNA of the CDR3: TGCAGCATCAGCAGAACCGGGGAGCTGTTTTTT.

The CDR3 DNA is TGTGCCAGCAGTTCGGAGCCGGCGCCCCAGCATTTT. Translated: CASSSEPAPQHF. V is TRBV6-1 and J is TRBJ1-5, with D uncertain. Germline lookup yields CDR1 MNHNS and CDR2 SASEGT. This CDR3 comprises 12 residues. Trimming removed 5 bases at V and 9 bases at J, with 11 bases between.

J is TRBJ2-7 and V is TRBV5-6; D gene ambiguous. This CDR3 spans 13 amino acids. The V gene's germline CDR1 is SGHDT and CDR2 YYEEEE. The V end was cut by 4 bases, the J end by 3 bases, with 11 bases between. CDR3 loop: CASSAPVGYEQYF. DNA of the CDR3: TGTGCCAGCAGCGCCCCGGTTGGCTACGAGCAGTACTTC.

This chain links TRBV6-5 with TRBJ2-3; TRBD1 might be the D (6 bases). Trimming took off 7 bases at V and 6 bases at J, with 17 bases between the two ends. The CDR3 is 14 amino acids. From germline, CDR1 is MNHEY and CDR2 SVGAGI. The DNA for the CDR3 is TGTGCCAGCACTCCCAGGGGCCTCCGGGATACGCAGTATTTT. Its protein is CASTPRGLRDTQYF.

The gene calls are TRBV7-6 and TRBJ1-1, with a weak D call TRBD1 (6 bases). The CDR3 runs 17 residues. The V end was cut by 5 bases, the J end by 0 bases, with 19 bases between. Germline V gives CDR1 SGHVS, CDR2 FNYEAQ. The chain's CDR3 is CASSPDTGQNMNTEAFF. CDR3 nucleotide sequence: TGTGCCAGCAGCCCGGATACCGGACAGAACATGAACACTGAAGCTTTCTTT.

The V and J genes are TRBV18 and TRBJ1-5; no definite D call. CDR3 length: 13 amino acids. V lost 2 bases and J lost 4, with 6 bases in between. CDR1 and CDR2 (germline): KGHSH, LQKENI. The CDR3 nucleotides read TGTGCCAGCTCACCAGTTGCGAATCAGCCCCAGCATTTT. It is translated as CASSPVANQPQHF.

The CDR3, as DNA: TGCGCCAGCAGCTTGGGGACAACTGAAGCTTTCTTT. It translates to CASSLGTTEAFF. This sequence joins TRBV5-1 and TRBJ1-1, with D possibly being TRBD1 (5 bases). This CDR3 has 12 amino acids. With 0 bases removed from V and 5 bases from J, the gap between germline ends came to 5 bases. Germline V gene sequence: CDR1 SGHRS, CDR2 YFSETQ.

The rearrangement links TRBV2 to TRBJ1-1; D unclear. The CDR3 extends over 11 amino acids. The germline CDR1 and CDR2 sequences are SNHLY and FYNNEI. With 8 bases removed from V and 0 bases from J, the gap between germline ends came to 4 bases. The CDR3 protein is CASGMNTEAFF. The CDR3 DNA sequence: TGTGCCAGCGGCATGAACACTGAAGCTTTCTTT.

This clone came up a few times. CDR3 sequence: CASSFGDRDNEKLFF. DNA for the CDR3: TGTGCCAGCAGCTTTGGGGACAGGGATAATGAAAAACTGTTTTTT. The V call is TRBV5-6, the J call TRBJ1-4; 9 bases agree with TRBD1. Germline V gives CDR1 SGHDT, CDR2 YYEEEE. The CDR3 extends over 15 amino acids. The V and J ends lost 2 bases and 4 bases, in that order; junction bases with no gene match: 3.

The rearrangement links TRBV19 to TRBJ1-2; D unresolved. The CDR3 consists of 13 residues. CDR1 is LNHDA, CDR2 SQIVND, per germline (reference sequence). With 0 bases removed from V and 3 bases from J, the gap between germline ends came to 5 bases. CDR3 in amino acids: CASSIDRDYGYTF. Written as DNA, the CDR3 is TGTGCCAGTAGTATAGATCGGGACTATGGCTACACCTTC.

The chain joins TRBV5-4 to TRBJ1-2; no definite D call. V was shortened by 6 bases and J by 6 bases, with 12 bases between the two germline ends. The V gene's germline CDR1 is SGHNT and CDR2 YYREEE (reference sequence). The CDR3 extends over 12 amino acids. The CDR3: CASNEGQDGYTF. The CDR3 DNA follows: TGTGCCAGCAACGAGGGCCAGGATGGCTACACCTTC.

The V and J genes are TRBV5-5 and TRBJ2-1, with 8 bases aligning to TRBD1. The V gene's germline CDR1 is SGHKS and CDR2 YYEKEE (reference sequence). The length of the CDR3 is 15 residues. V lost 6 bases to trimming and J lost 4 bases; unmatched junction nucleotides: 9. CDR3 sequence: CASTPPGQVYNEQFF. CDR3 in DNA: TGTGCCAGCACCCCCCCGGGACAGGTTTACAATGAGCAGTTCTTC.